The sequence of this T cell receptor beta chain was determined in a study of blood T cell repertoires in COVID-19. Turning to the study itself: Donors in the United States, Italy and Spain gave samples during acute or convalescent COVID-19. In each case, the material was cDNA or gDNA derived from T cells, B-cell-depleted T cells, or PBMCs.

This table comes from immunoSEQ multiplex PCR, and its TCRdb copy is limited to in-frame clones, with some not included. Of about 97,000 clones detected, around 92% appear once; the ten largest clones hold about 3.9%. Unmatched junction bases numbered 15, after V lost 1 base and J lost 5 bases. From germline, CDR1 is SGHDN and CDR2 FVKESK. This CDR3 region has 19 residues. Sequencing input: peripheral blood. The source of this sequence is a man younger than 35 with acute or convalescent COVID-19. This chain connects TRBV14 to TRBJ2-7, with 12 positions matching TRBD2. The CDR3 DNA sequence: TGTGCCAGCAGCCAAGGTTTAAGGGCTAGCGGGAGGGCCCCCCACGAGCAGTACTTC. It encodes CASSQGLRASGRAPHEQYF.